This TCR beta chain appears in the sequencing data of a study of blood T cells in healthy people across ages. Study-level findings and limits: It was found that TCR beta diversity correlated strongly with the percentage of naive T cells.

Each sample yielded at least 6 million isolated PBMCs. The sample holds one count of this clonotype. No antigen is known for it. At one end, the junction sequence differs from germline, possibly due to a read error. Through a sample-barcoded 5' primer and a J-beta primer mix, a second PCR was run for about 7 to 12 cycles. Each single sample gave us at least 3 million CDR3-containing paired-end reads. One entry per CDR3 protein results from TCRdb running MiXCR on the 5' RACE reads. The profile shows hundreds of thousands of distinct CDR3 sequences, 47% of them singletons. The CDR3 covers 17 residues. Germline V gene data show CDR1 as DFQATT and CDR2 as SNEGSKA (reference sequence).

This receptor was identified in an older man in good health. The sample was blood. This rearrangement joins TRBV20-1 to TRBJ2-1, with 13 bases identical to TRBD2. The CDR3 sequence is CSTRGTSGAPSYNEQFF. The CDR3 bases are TGCAGTACTAGAGGGACTAGCGGGGCTCCTTCCTACAATGAGCAGTTCTTC.